This T cell receptor beta chain is from a study of control samples from healthy donors and cancer patients. Only in-frame clones appear in the TCRdb table, and some are missing; sequencing was by immunoSEQ multiplex PCR. Of 180,000 or so clones listed, around 93% are singletons. This clone was detected ten times or more. This TCR was recovered from a woman in her fifties or sixties in good health. Sequencing used blood.

The CDR3 bases are TGTGCCAGCAGCCGGGGAACCACTGAAGCTTTCTTT. It is translated as CASSRGTTEAFF. J is TRBJ1-1 and V is TRBV7-9; D gene unclear. V gave up 5 bases and J gave up 4 bases, with 8 bases separating them. Germline V lookup: CDR1 SEHNR, CDR2 FQNEAQ (reference sequence). This CDR3 is built from 12 residues.